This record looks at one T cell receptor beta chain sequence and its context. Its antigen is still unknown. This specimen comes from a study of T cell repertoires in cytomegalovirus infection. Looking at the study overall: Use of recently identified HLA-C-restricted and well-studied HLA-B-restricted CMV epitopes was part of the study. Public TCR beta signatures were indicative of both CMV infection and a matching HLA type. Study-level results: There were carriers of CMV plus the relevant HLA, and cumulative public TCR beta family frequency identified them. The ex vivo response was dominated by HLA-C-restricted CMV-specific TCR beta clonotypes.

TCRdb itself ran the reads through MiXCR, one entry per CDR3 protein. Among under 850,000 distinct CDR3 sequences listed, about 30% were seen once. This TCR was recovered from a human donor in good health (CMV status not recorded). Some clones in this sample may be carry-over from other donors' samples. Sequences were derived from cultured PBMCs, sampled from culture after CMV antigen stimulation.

This CDR3 reads CATSDSTDRREAFF. The DNA of the CDR3 is TGTGCCACCAGTGATTCGACCGACAGGCGGGAAGCTTTCTTT. The V gene is TRBV24-1, the J gene TRBJ1-1, with D perhaps matching TRBD1 (6 bases). Germline V gives CDR1 KGHDR, CDR2 SFDVKD. The CDR3 consists of 14 residues. Trimming removed 2 bases from V and 8 bases from J, with 14 bases in between.